One sample yielded the 12 T cell receptor beta chains listed below, sequenced in a study of OX40 agonist ivuxolimab in advanced cancers. Profiled with immunoSEQ multiplex PCR; TCRdb holds only in-frame clones, not every one. The sample shows 60,000 or so clones, roughly 90% of them seen only once. Sequenced material: CD4+ or CD8+ T cells sorted from blood, taken in a trial of the OX40 agonist ivuxolimab. These receptors were obtained from an adult with an advanced solid tumor such as melanoma, head and neck, liver or kidney cancer.

This clone appeared a few times. This chain links TRBV7-8 with TRBJ2-5; D perhaps matches TRBD2 (6 bases). The V gene's germline CDR1 is SGHVS and CDR2 FQNEAQ. There are 14 residues in the CDR3. V lost 1 base and J lost 5, with 11 bases in between. In DNA form, the CDR3 reads TGTGCCAGCAGCTTAGGTTGGACTATCGAGACCCAGTACTTC. It encodes CASSLGWTIETQYF.

J is TRBJ2-2 and V is TRBV10-3; 7 bases map to TRBD1. CDR3 length equals 15 residues. The V gene's germline CDR1 is ENHRY and CDR2 SYGVKD. The J segment lost 1 base and the V segment lost 7 bases, leaving 6 bases of the junction unmatched. CDR3 in amino acids: CAITSQGRNTGELFF. In DNA form, the CDR3 reads TGTGCCATCACCTCACAGGGGAGGAACACCGGGGAGCTGTTTTTT.

A word on this clone: This CDR3 is also generated by other DNA sequences in the sample. The rearrangement links TRBV13 to TRBJ1-1, with a possible D match to TRBD1 (6 bases). The V and J ends lost 7 bases and 1 base respectively, with 13 bases between them. CDR1 is PRHDT, CDR2 FYEKMQ, per germline (reference sequence). There are 14 residues in the CDR3. CDR3: CASTFRGRNTEAFF. The CDR3 nucleotides are TGTGCCAGCACCTTTAGGGGGAGGAACACTGAAGCTTTCTTT.

This clone has only one observation. The gene calls are TRBV30 and TRBJ2-3; D is unresolved. Germline V lookup: CDR1 GTSNPN, CDR2 SVGIG (reference sequence). The CDR3 consists of 14 residues. V lost 1 base to trimming and J lost 1 base, with 9 bases between them. The CDR3 spells CAWSADQRTDTQYF. CDR3 nucleotide sequence: TGTGCCTGGAGTGCGGACCAACGCACAGATACGCAGTATTTT.

The genes are TRBV5-1 and TRBJ1-1; D is undetermined. Germline lookup yields CDR1 SGHRS and CDR2 YFSETQ. V lost 0 bases and J lost 3, with 6 bases in between. The length of the CDR3 is 13 residues. Here the CDR3 reads CASSLEVDTEAFF. CDR3 coding DNA: TGCGCCAGCAGCTTGGAGGTGGACACTGAAGCTTTCTTT.

CDR3 residues: CASSYPDRAGELFF. The CDR3 region has the DNA TGTGCCAGCAGTTACCCTGACAGGGCCGGGGAGCTGTTTTTT. The chain combines TRBV6-5 with TRBJ2-2, with 7 bases that match TRBD1. Germline loops: CDR1 MNHEY, CDR2 SVGAGI. This CDR3 has 14 amino acids. After removal of 2 bases from V and 6 bases from J, the junction contained 3 bases not matched to a gene.

The chain links TRBV7-2 to TRBJ1-4; TRBD1 aligns across 7 bases. The CDR3 runs 13 residues. V lost 5 bases, J lost 8 bases, and 5 bases stayed unmatched. The germline V gene encodes CDR1 SGHTA and CDR2 FQGNSA. This CDR3 is CASSDREGEKLFF. DNA for the CDR3: TGTGCCAGCAGCGACAGGGAGGGCGAAAAACTGTTTTTT.

This clone was detected only once. The chain is built from TRBV20-1 and TRBJ1-1, with unresolved D. Germline lookup yields CDR1 DFQATT and CDR2 SNEGSKA (reference sequence). The CDR3 is 10 residues long. The CDR3 region has the DNA TGCAGAGCCACGAACACTGAAGCTTTCTTT. Its protein is CRATNTEAFF.

The V call is TRBV19, the J call TRBJ1-2; the D is unclear. The germline CDR1 and CDR2 sequences are LNHDA and SQIVND (reference sequence). CDR3 length: 14 amino acids. The germline V and J ends were trimmed by 7 bases and 7 bases, with 19 bases remaining between them. Written as DNA, the CDR3 is TGTGCCAGTACCTATACCCCGGCAACGGGTGGCTACACCTTC. The encoded protein is CASTYTPATGGYTF.

The V and J genes are TRBV6-6 and TRBJ1-5; 10 positions match TRBD1. Trimming took 5 bases from V and 7 from J; bases not matched to a gene: 8. Per the germline V gene, CDR1 is MNHNY and CDR2 is SVGAGI (reference sequence). The CDR3 extends over 15 amino acids. The CDR3 coding sequence is TGTGCCAGCAGTCACGGGACAGGGGTTGAACAGCCCCAGCATTTT. Amino acid sequence: CASSHGTGVEQPQHF.

The J gene is TRBJ2-5, the V gene TRBV5-1; D is undetermined. Between the trimmed V and J ends, which lost 2 bases and 3 bases, there was a span of 11 bases. The CDR3 contains 14 residues. The germline gives CDR1 SGHRS, CDR2 YFSETQ. The CDR3 spells CASSFGPAEETQYF. The CDR3 DNA sequence: TGCGCCAGCAGCTTTGGCCCCGCTGAAGAGACCCAGTACTTC.

This chain joins TRBV11-1 and TRBJ2-2, with TRBD1 as a possible D gene (6 bases). The CDR3 runs to 14 residues. Germline CDR1 reads SGHAT; CDR2 reads FQDESV (reference sequence). The V gene lost 5 bases and the J gene lost 5 bases, with 12 bases spanning the gap. CDR3 coding DNA: TGTGCCAGCAGCCTCCTACAGGGAACCGGGGAGCTGTTTTTT. It translates to CASSLLQGTGELFF.